The clone carrying this T cell receptor (beta chain) was counted a few times. Its antigen is still unknown. Built from TCR beta cDNA, the libraries had unique molecular identifiers in them. TCRdb ran MiXCR on the PCR reads and lists one entry per CDR3 protein. Of roughly 430,000 distinct CDR3 sequences listed, over 30% are singletons. This sample is part of a study of post-analysis software for immune sequencing data. Findings of the study overall: Those samples that were prepared in the same batch co-clustered strongly by F measure. Comparison with controls showed significantly lower normalized Chao1 diversity in multiple sclerosis patients. Compared with controls, patients had more of roughly five TRBV segments, including TRBV5-6, TRBV5-1 and TRBV20-1.

Germline V gene data show CDR1 as SGHTA and CDR2 as FQGNSA. The CDR3 has 11 residues. V was clipped by 9 bases and J by 4 bases, with 9 bases between them. This clonotype originated in a girl aged 2 to 9 with multiple sclerosis. Material for sequencing was blood. The chain combines TRBV7-2 with TRBJ2-5; D gene uncertain. The CDR3 DNA reads as TGTGCCAGAGGGTCTCCAGAGACCCAGTACTTC. The encoded protein is CARGSPETQYF.